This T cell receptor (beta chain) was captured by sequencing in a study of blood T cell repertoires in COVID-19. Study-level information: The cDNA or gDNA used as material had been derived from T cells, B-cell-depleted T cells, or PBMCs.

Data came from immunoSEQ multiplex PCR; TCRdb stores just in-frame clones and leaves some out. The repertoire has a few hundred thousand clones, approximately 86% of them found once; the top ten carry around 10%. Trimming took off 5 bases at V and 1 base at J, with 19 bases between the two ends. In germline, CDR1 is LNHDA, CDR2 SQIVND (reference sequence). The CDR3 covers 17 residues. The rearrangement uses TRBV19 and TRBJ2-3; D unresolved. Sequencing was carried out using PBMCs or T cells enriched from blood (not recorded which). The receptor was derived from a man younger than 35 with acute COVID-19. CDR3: CASSLTPPPPGTDTQYF. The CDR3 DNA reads TGTGCCAGTAGTCTAACCCCCCCGCCCCCCGGCACAGATACGCAGTATTTT.